A selection of T cell receptor beta chains follows, all from one sample in a study of OX40 agonist ivuxolimab in advanced cancers. Sequenced by immunoSEQ multiplex PCR; TCRdb stores in-frame clones only, minus some. The table lists about 100,000 clones, around 96% of them singletons, with around 2% in the top ten. The source was CD4+ or CD8+ T cells sorted from blood, collected in a trial of the OX40 agonist ivuxolimab. The receptors originated from an adult with an advanced solid tumor such as melanoma, head and neck, liver or kidney cancer. The CDR3 runs from the conserved cysteine through the conserved F or W. The D gene is left open where the match is weak. Clone size, where shown, is once, few, many, or a class for clones that have expanded.

CASSLTDLSYNEQFF	TGTGCCAGCAGTTTAACCGACTTATCCTACAATGAGCAGTTCTTC	-	TRBV27	TRBJ2-1	-	15
CASSWAPPDTQYF	TGTGCCAGCAGTTGGGCCCCACCAGATACGCAGTATTTT	once	TRBV28	TRBJ2-3	-	13
CASSLGAGRGEKLFF	TGTGCCAGCAGTTTGGGGGCCGGGCGGGGTGAAAAACTGTTTTTT	-	TRBV28	TRBJ1-4	-	15
CATSSLRQDFYEQYF	TGTGCCACCAGCAGCCTCAGGCAGGACTTCTACGAGCAGTACTTC	-	TRBV15	TRBJ2-7	-	15
CSASENEQFF	TGCAGTGCTAGCGAAAATGAGCAGTTCTTC	-	TRBV20-1	TRBJ2-1	-	10
CATSTKGETQYF	TGTGCCACCAGCACCAAAGGAGAGACCCAGTACTTC	-	TRBV15	TRBJ2-5	-	12
CASRGTSEGTDTQYF	TGTGCCAGCAGGGGGACTAGCGAGGGCACAGATACGCAGTATTTT	-	TRBV27	TRBJ2-3	TRBD2	15
CASSLDPDSYNQPQHF	TGTGCCAGCAGCTTAGACCCTGACAGTTACAATCAGCCCCAGCATTTT	-	TRBV28	TRBJ1-5	-	16
CASSSTDRDNQPQHF	TGTGCCAGCAGTTCCACGGACAGGGATAATCAGCCCCAGCATTTT	once	TRBV6-5	TRBJ1-5	TRBD1	15
CASSPTLGGYEQYF	TGTGCCAGCAGTCCCACGTTGGGAGGCTACGAGCAGTACTTC	-	TRBV27	TRBJ2-7	-	14
CASQGRTGELFF	TGTGCCAGTCAGGGGCGGACCGGGGAGCTGTTTTTT	once	TRBV19	TRBJ2-2	-	12
CSVLALSSYNEQFF	TGCAGCGTCCTAGCGTTAAGCTCCTACAATGAGCAGTTCTTC	-	TRBV29-1	TRBJ2-1	-	14
CASSLAPGTGELFF	TGTGCCAGCAGCTTAGCACCAGGGACCGGGGAGCTGTTTTTT	-	TRBV7-9	TRBJ2-2	-	14
CASSAGTGRTEAFF	TGTGCCAGTAGTGCCGGGACAGGGAGAACTGAAGCTTTCTTT	once	TRBV19	TRBJ1-1	TRBD1	14
CASEGRNTEAFF	TGTGCCTCCGAGGGGAGGAACACTGAAGCTTTCTTT	-	TRBV27	TRBJ1-1	-	12
CASSYLIRDWGETQYF	TGTGCCAGCAGCTACTTGATCCGGGACTGGGGAGAGACCCAGTACTTC	-	TRBV7-9	TRBJ2-5	-	16
CASSWQGSTDTQYF	TGTGCCAGCAGTTGGCAGGGCTCGACAGATACGCAGTATTTT	-	TRBV27	TRBJ2-3	-	14
CAPGATENTEAFF	TGTGCCCCCGGGGCGACGGAAAACACTGAAGCTTTCTTT	-	TRBV7-9	TRBJ1-1	-	13
CASSGSPPGTDLSDTQYF	TGTGCCAGCAGCGGTTCACCCCCGGGGACAGATCTCTCAGATACGCAGTATTTT	-	TRBV9	TRBJ2-3	TRBD1	18
CASLETGGPEQYF	TGTGCCAGCTTAGAGACAGGTGGCCCCGAGCAGTACTTC	-	TRBV18	TRBJ2-7	-	13
CAIEKINEQFF	TGTGCCATCGAAAAAATCAATGAGCAGTTCTTC	-	TRBV7-9	TRBJ2-1	-	11
CSVRTAPYEQYF	TGCAGCGTTCGGACAGCCCCCTACGAGCAGTACTTC	-	TRBV29-1	TRBJ2-7	-	12
CASSQVPSREQYF	TGTGCCAGCAGCCAAGTTCCGTCTCGGGAGCAGTACTTC	few	TRBV14	TRBJ2-7	-	13
CASSPPPPDNYGYTF	TGTGCCAGCAGTCCTCCCCCCCCGGACAACTATGGCTACACCTTC	-	TRBV6-5	TRBJ1-2	-	15
CASSWDTSQQYF	TGTGCCAGCAGCTGGGACACCTCACAGCAGTACTTC	-	TRBV11-2	TRBJ2-7	-	12
CASRGTGAGYEQYF	TGCGCCAGCAGAGGAACAGGCGCGGGGTACGAGCAGTACTTC	once	TRBV5-1	TRBJ2-7	-	14
CASSLSMGGNQPQHF	TGTGCCAGCAGTTTATCGATGGGGGGGAATCAGCCCCAGCATTTT	-	TRBV27	TRBJ1-5	-	15
CASSPGTSSGNTEAFF	TGCGCCAGCAGCCCCGGGACCTCCTCGGGGAACACTGAAGCTTTCTTT	-	TRBV5-1	TRBJ1-1	-	16
CASSLEGLAGHQQYF	TGTGCCAGCAGCTTAGAAGGACTAGCGGGCCACCAGCAGTACTTC	-	TRBV7-2	TRBJ2-7	TRBD2	15
CASRVLTTGGLYYNEQFF	TGCGCCAGCAGAGTCCTTACTACCGGGGGGCTTTACTACAATGAGCAGTTCTTC	-	TRBV4-1	TRBJ2-1	-	18
CASIQYPGNQPQHF	TGTGCCAGCATTCAATACCCGGGCAATCAGCCCCAGCATTTT	-	TRBV28	TRBJ1-5	-	14
CASSPGGQGYYEQYF	TGTGCCAGTAGTCCCGGAGGTCAGGGGTACTACGAGCAGTACTTC	-	TRBV19	TRBJ2-7	-	15
CASTVSGSFSYEQYF	TGTGCCAGTACGGTATCCGGGTCTTTCTCCTACGAGCAGTACTTC	-	TRBV28	TRBJ2-7	-	15
CASQRVGNEKLFF	TGTGCCAGCCAAAGGGTTGGTAATGAAAAACTGTTTTTT	-	TRBV19	TRBJ1-4	-	13
CASSELGTASQPQHF	TGTGCCAGCAGCGAACTTGGGACAGCAAGCCAGCCCCAGCATTTT	-	TRBV6-5	TRBJ1-5	TRBD1	15
CASSLVSSDKLFF	TGTGCCAGCAGCTTGGTTTCGTCGGACAAACTGTTTTTT	-	TRBV5-6	TRBJ1-4	-	13
CASSLQGAPPYEQYF	TGTGCCAGCAGCCTCCAGGGGGCGCCCCCCTACGAGCAGTACTTC	-	TRBV9	TRBJ2-7	TRBD1	15
CASSELGLAGDTDTQYF	TGTGCCAGCAGTGAACTGGGACTAGCGGGAGACACAGATACGCAGTATTTT	-	TRBV6-1	TRBJ2-3	TRBD2	17
CASSDGPANTEAFF	TGTGCCAGCAGCGACGGACCAGCTAACACTGAAGCTTTCTTT	-	TRBV5-6	TRBJ1-1	-	14
CASSPETAYEQYF	TGTGCCAGCAGCCCCGAAACAGCCTACGAGCAGTACTTC	-	TRBV14	TRBJ2-7	-	13
CASSFQGSETQYF	TGCGCCAGCAGCTTCCAGGGGAGCGAGACCCAGTACTTC	-	TRBV5-1	TRBJ2-5	-	13
CASSEWAGNNEQFF	TGTGCCAGCAGTGAATGGGCAGGGAACAATGAGCAGTTCTTC	-	TRBV6-1	TRBJ2-1	-	14
CASSQDELAVINEQFF	TGTGCCAGCAGCCAAGATGAACTAGCGGTTATCAATGAGCAGTTCTTC	-	TRBV4-2	TRBJ2-1	TRBD2	16
CSVLSSYNEQFF	TGCAGCGTTCTGAGCTCCTACAATGAGCAGTTCTTC	-	TRBV29-1	TRBJ2-1	-	12
CASSLISPSYEQYF	TGTGCCAGCAGTTTAATTTCCCCTTCCTACGAGCAGTACTTC	-	TRBV27	TRBJ2-7	-	14
CASSPLDDGYTF	TGTGCCAGCTCACCTTTAGACGATGGCTACACCTTC	-	TRBV18	TRBJ1-2	-	12
CATRVGDQPQHF	TGTGCCACCAGGGTGGGGGATCAGCCCCAGCATTTT	-	TRBV5-8	TRBJ1-5	-	12
CATSMPVDNSPLHF	TGTGCCACCAGCATGCCGGTGGATAATTCACCCCTCCACTTT	-	TRBV15	TRBJ1-6	-	14
CASRPGAAYEQYF	TGCGCCAGCAGACCCGGGGCCGCCTACGAGCAGTACTTC	-	TRBV5-1	TRBJ2-7	-	13
CASSPGQGAHEQYF	TGTGCCAGCAGCCCGGGACAGGGGGCCCACGAGCAGTACTTC	once	TRBV11-3	TRBJ2-7	TRBD1	14
CASSYKTGWSSDTQYF	TGTGCCAGCAGTTACAAAACGGGTTGGTCATCAGATACGCAGTATTTT	-	TRBV28	TRBJ2-3	-	16
CASRGGGQHYGYTF	TGTGCCAGCAGGGGCGGGGGACAGCACTATGGCTACACCTTC	few	TRBV7-9	TRBJ1-2	TRBD1	14
CASNSHRVLQETQYF	TGTGCCAGCAATTCACACAGGGTTCTCCAAGAGACCCAGTACTTC	-	TRBV2	TRBJ2-5	-	15
CASSWTSGEDTDTQYF	TGTGCCAGCAGTTGGACTAGCGGAGAAGACACAGATACGCAGTATTTT	-	TRBV11-2	TRBJ2-3	TRBD2	16